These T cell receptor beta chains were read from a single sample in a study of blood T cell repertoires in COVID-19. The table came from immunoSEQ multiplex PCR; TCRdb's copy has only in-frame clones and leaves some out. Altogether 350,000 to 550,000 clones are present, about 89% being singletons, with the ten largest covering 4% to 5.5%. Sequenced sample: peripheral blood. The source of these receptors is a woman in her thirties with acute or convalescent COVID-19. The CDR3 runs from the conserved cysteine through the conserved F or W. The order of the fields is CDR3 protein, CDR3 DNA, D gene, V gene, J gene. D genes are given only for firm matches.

cdr3_aa: CASSPLAGLTTDTQYF
cdr3_nt: TGTGCCAGCAGCCCTCTAGCGGGATTAACCACAGATACGCAGTATTTT
d_call: TRBD2
v_call: TRBV3-1/TRBV3-2
j_call: TRBJ2-3

cdr3_aa: CASSQKTSGGARGYNEQFF
cdr3_nt: TGTGCCAGCAGCCAAAAGACTAGCGGGGGCGCAAGGGGCTACAATGAGCAGTTCTTC
d_call: TRBD2
v_call: TRBV14
j_call: TRBJ2-1

cdr3_aa: CASSQDSIQGEQYF
cdr3_nt: TGTGCCAGCAGCCAGGACTCGATCCAGGGGGAGCAGTACTTC
d_call: -
v_call: TRBV11-2
j_call: TRBJ2-7

cdr3_aa: CASRSQGYYGYTF
cdr3_nt: TGTGCCAGCAGATCCCAGGGGTACTATGGCTACACCTTC
d_call: -
v_call: TRBV6-5
j_call: TRBJ1-2

cdr3_aa: CASKRQGGPQETQYF
cdr3_nt: TGTGCCAGCAAGAGGCAGGGGGGCCCTCAAGAGACCCAGTACTTC
d_call: -
v_call: TRBV2
j_call: TRBJ2-5

cdr3_aa: CASSDGQTLNEKLFF
cdr3_nt: TGCGCCAGCAGCGACGGACAGACGCTTAATGAAAAACTGTTTTTT
d_call: -
v_call: TRBV5-1
j_call: TRBJ1-4

cdr3_aa: CASSPQDSAVTQYF
cdr3_nt: TGTGCCAGCTCACCACAAGACAGCGCTGTAACCCAGTACTTC
d_call: -
v_call: TRBV18
j_call: TRBJ2-5

cdr3_aa: CASSYDSTEAFF
cdr3_nt: TGCGCCAGCAGCTACGACAGCACTGAAGCTTTCTTT
d_call: -
v_call: TRBV5-1
j_call: TRBJ1-1

cdr3_aa: CASSSLTREYTDTQYF
cdr3_nt: TGTGCCAGCAGCTCACTCACTCGGGAGTACACAGATACGCAGTATTTT
d_call: -
v_call: TRBV5-6
j_call: TRBJ2-3

cdr3_aa: CASSEGTSGGALRYEQFF
cdr3_nt: TGCGCCAGCAGTGAGGGGACTAGCGGGGGGGCTCTTAGGTATGAGCAGTTCTTC
d_call: TRBD2
v_call: TRBV10-2
j_call: TRBJ2-1

cdr3_aa: CSVSGAGELFF
cdr3_nt: TGCAGCGTTTCGGGGGCCGGGGAGCTGTTTTTT
d_call: -
v_call: TRBV29-1
j_call: TRBJ2-2

cdr3_aa: CASSFGDTYEQYF
cdr3_nt: TGTGCCAGCAGTTTCGGGGATACCTACGAGCAGTACTTC
d_call: -
v_call: TRBV12-3/TRBV12-4
j_call: TRBJ2-7

cdr3_aa: CSSREQETQYF
cdr3_nt: TGCAGTAGTCGAGAACAAGAGACCCAGTACTTC
d_call: -
v_call: TRBV20-1
j_call: TRBJ2-5

cdr3_aa: CASSQESQGGTDTQYF
cdr3_nt: TGCGCCAGCAGCCAAGAGAGCCAGGGCGGCACAGATACGCAGTATTTT
d_call: -
v_call: TRBV4-1
j_call: TRBJ2-3

cdr3_aa: CASSIRLNYGYTF
cdr3_nt: TGTGCCAGCAGCATCAGGCTTAACTATGGCTACACCTTC
d_call: -
v_call: TRBV5-5
j_call: TRBJ1-2